This T cell receptor (beta chain) stems from a study of immune evolution from preneoplasia to lung adenocarcinoma. This CDR3 is 12 amino acids long. The germline CDR1 and CDR2 sequences are SGDLS and YYNGEE. The germline V and J ends were trimmed by 1 base and 5 bases, with 5 bases remaining between them. The table came from immunoSEQ multiplex PCR; TCRdb's copy has only in-frame clones and leaves some out. Of roughly 3,900 clones listed, around 83% were seen once; the top ten hold 2.5% to 3.5%. This TCR was sampled from a person between 55 and 69 years old with lung adenocarcinoma. The chain has TRBV9 and TRBJ2-3; maybe TRBD1 (5 bases). Sequenced input: FFPE minimally invasive lung adenocarcinoma tissue. CDR3 residues: CASSVQGDTQYF. In DNA, the CDR3 is TGTGCCAGCAGCGTACAGGGAGATACGCAGTATTTT.